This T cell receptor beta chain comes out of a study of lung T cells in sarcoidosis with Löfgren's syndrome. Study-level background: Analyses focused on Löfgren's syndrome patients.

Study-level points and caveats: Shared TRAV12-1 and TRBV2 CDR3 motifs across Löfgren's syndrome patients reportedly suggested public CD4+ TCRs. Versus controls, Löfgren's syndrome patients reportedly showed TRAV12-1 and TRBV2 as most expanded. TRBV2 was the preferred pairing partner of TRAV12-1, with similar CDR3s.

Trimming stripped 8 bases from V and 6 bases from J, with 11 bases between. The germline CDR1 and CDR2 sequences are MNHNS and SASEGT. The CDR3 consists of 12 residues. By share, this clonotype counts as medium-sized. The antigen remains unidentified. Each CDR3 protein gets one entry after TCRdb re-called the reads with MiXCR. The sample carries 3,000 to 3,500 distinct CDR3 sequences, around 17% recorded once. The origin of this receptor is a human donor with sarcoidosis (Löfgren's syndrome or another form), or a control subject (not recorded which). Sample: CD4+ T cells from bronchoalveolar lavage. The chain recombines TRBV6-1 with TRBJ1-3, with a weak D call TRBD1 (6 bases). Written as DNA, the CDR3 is TGTGCCAGCGGGGGCTATGAAAACACCATATATTTT. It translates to CASGGYENTIYF.